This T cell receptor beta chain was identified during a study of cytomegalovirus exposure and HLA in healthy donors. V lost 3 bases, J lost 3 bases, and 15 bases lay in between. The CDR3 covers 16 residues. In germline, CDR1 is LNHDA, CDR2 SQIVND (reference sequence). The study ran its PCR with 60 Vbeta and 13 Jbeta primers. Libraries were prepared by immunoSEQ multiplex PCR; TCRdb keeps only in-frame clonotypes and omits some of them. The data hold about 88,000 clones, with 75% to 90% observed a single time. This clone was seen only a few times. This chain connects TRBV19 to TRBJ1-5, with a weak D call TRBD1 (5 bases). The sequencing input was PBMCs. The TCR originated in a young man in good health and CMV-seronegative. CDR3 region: CASSMWGGTANQPQHF. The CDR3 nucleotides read TGTGCCAGTAGTATGTGGGGTGGGACTGCCAATCAGCCCCAGCATTTT.